This T cell receptor beta chain was captured by sequencing in a study of CD8 T cells in Susac syndrome. Study observations and caveats: By the study's own acknowledgment, its TCR sequencing and HLA analysis included relatively few individuals.

Peripheral blood CD8+ and CD4+ T cells were profiled by TCR beta sequencing. Negative isolation was applied to CD8+ and CD4+ T cells, and FACS enrichment was applied to TEMRA cells. A remark on this clonotype: Its target is not known.

cDNA came from about 0.51 to 1 ug RNA primed by random hexamers. The TCR beta CDR3 was amplified by immunoSEQ multiplex PCR across 54 Vbeta, 13 Jbeta. TCRdb reprocessed the immunoSEQ multiplex PCR reads with MiXCR, giving one entry per CDR3 protein. The sample consists of 160,000 or so distinct CDR3 sequences, roughly 95% of them appearing once. V lost 4 bases, J lost 4 bases, and 4 bases stayed unmatched. The CDR3 runs 14 residues. Per the germline V gene, CDR1 is SGHNT and CDR2 is YYREEE (reference sequence). The gene calls are TRBV5-4 and TRBJ1-1, with 10 positions matching TRBD1. The sequencing input was CD8+ T cells from PBMCs. This TCR derives from a human donor with multiple sclerosis. The CDR3 sequence: CASSLWTGGTEAFF. The CDR3 nucleotides are TGTGCCAGCAGCCTATGGACAGGGGGCACTGAAGCTTTCTTT.